This T cell receptor beta chain was observed in a study of Graves' ophthalmopathy and Graves' hyperthyroidism. J lost 4 bases, V lost 6 bases, and 9 bases had no gene match. CDR3 length equals 14 residues. Per germline, CDR1 SGHVS and CDR2 FQNEAQ. RNA transcripts served as template for amplifying TCR beta CDR3 sequences. After a first-round RT-PCR with HTBI primers, a second-round multiplex PCR was run. TCRdb analysed the multiplex PCR reads with MiXCR anew, one entry per CDR3 protein. Of more than 1,000,000 distinct CDR3 sequences listed, 36% are singletons. This clonotype has only a few counts. As yet, its antigen is unknown. Study results and caveats: Its predictions of ophthalmopathy progression gave the model 60% to 71% sensitivity and 72% to 75% specificity. Blood also held most thyroid clonotypes expanded above 0.001 frequency.

Hyperthyroidism patients were newly diagnosed, under 2 months' duration, aged 18 to 65. Establishment of the diagnosis relied upon clinical symptoms, serum thyroxine, TRAb, thyroid ultrasound and orbital computed tomography. The chain has TRBV7-8 and TRBJ2-7, with 7 bases that match TRBD1. The sequence was collected from an adult man with Graves' hyperthyroidism. The sample comprised peripheral blood or thyroid tissue (not recorded which). The CDR3 coding sequence is TGTGCCAGCAGGGTTGGGGGACAGAATTACGAGCAGTACTTC. Amino acids: CASRVGGQNYEQYF.